This T cell receptor beta chain was found in a study of blood T cell repertoires in COVID-19. Study-level information: Collection of acute and convalescent COVID-19 samples took place in the United States, Italy and Spain. PBMCs, B-cell-depleted T cells, or T cells provided the cDNA or gDNA that made up the material.

In the original processing: Estimates of nucleated cell counts were drawn from the amplification of reference gene primers. Profiling relied on immunoSEQ multiplex PCR, and the TCRdb table lists in-frame clones only, not all of them. The V and J calls and clone size are taken from that table; D and trimming were inferred from the DNA. The sample holds about 220,000 clones, 80% to 85% seen once. The CDR3 sequence is 12 residues long. V lost 4 bases, J lost 7 bases, and 0 bases stayed unmatched. From germline, CDR1 is LGHDT and CDR2 YNNKEL (reference sequence). This clonotype originated in a woman in her sixties or seventies with acute or convalescent COVID-19. The sequenced sample consisted of peripheral blood. The chain has TRBV3-1 (or the pseudogene TRBV3-2) and TRBJ2-1, with TRBD2 matching 8 bases. CDR3 amino acids: CASSPGGNEQFF. CDR3 in DNA: TGTGCCAGCAGCCCGGGGGGGAATGAGCAGTTCTTC.